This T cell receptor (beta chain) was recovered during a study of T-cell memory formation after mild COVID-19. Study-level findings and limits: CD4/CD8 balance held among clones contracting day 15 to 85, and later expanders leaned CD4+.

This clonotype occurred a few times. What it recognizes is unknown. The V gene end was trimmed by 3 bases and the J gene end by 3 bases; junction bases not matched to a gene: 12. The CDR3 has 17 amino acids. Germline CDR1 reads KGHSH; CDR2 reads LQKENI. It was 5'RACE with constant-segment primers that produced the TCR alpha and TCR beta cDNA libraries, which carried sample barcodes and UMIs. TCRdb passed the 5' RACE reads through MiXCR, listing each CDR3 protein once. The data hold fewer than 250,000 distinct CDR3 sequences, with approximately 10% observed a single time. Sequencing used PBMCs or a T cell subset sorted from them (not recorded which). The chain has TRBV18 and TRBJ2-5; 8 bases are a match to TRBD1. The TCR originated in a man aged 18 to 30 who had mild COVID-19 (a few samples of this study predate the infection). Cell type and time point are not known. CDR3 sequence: CASSPSADRVGEETQYF. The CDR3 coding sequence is TGTGCCAGCTCACCCTCCGCGGACAGGGTTGGAGAAGAGACCCAGTACTTC.